This T cell receptor (beta chain) stems from a study of blood T cell repertoires in COVID-19. Study information: Donors in the United States, Italy and Spain gave samples during acute or convalescent COVID-19. In each case, the material was cDNA or gDNA derived from T cells, B-cell-depleted T cells, or PBMCs.

The sample holds many counts of this clone. With 3 bases removed from V and 9 bases from J, the gap between germline ends came to 12 bases. Germline CDR1 and CDR2: MGHRA and YSYEKL. The CDR3 is 13 amino acids. Per the study methods: Reference gene primer amplification gave estimated nucleated cell counts. The repertoire was sequenced with immunoSEQ multiplex PCR; TCRdb's copy has only in-frame clones and lacks some. V, J and clone size are those of that table, while D and trimming were read from the DNA. The table has over 85,000 clones, more than 75% seen once. This clonotype was sampled from a man aged 60 to 75 with active or convalescent COVID-19. This sequence joins TRBV4-1 and TRBJ1-5; D is perhaps TRBD1 (5 bases). Sequences were obtained from peripheral blood. In DNA form, the CDR3 reads TGCGCCAGCAGCCAGGGTGGGGCAGGGCCCCAGCATTTT. This gives the protein CASSQGGAGPQHF.